This TCR beta chain was obtained from a study of tumor-infiltrating lymphocytes in primary liver carcinoma. Background on the study: The study reported T1-T3 N0M0 tumors spanning 4.2 to 10 cm.

Scientists recovered RNA and DNA together from approximately 20-30 mg of unsorted bulk tissue. Patients were chronically HBV-infected and treatment-naive. cDNA specific to TCR beta was made from 500 ng of total RNA, with a constant-region primer employed for priming. Employing slightly modified ARM-PCR, three nested multiplex PCR rounds were run, and these gave rise to the TCR beta libraries. With TRBV1-TRBV30 forward primers and a C-beta reverse primer, the first two PCR rounds were run for 10 cycles each. Each CDR3 protein gets one entry after TCRdb re-called the multiplex PCR reads with MiXCR. The sample records 40,000 or so distinct CDR3 sequences, more than 60% being singletons. The germline V gene has CDR1 SGHAT and CDR2 FQNNGV. The CDR3 is 13 amino acids long, termini counted. Findings and limits, study-wide: For tumor-adjacent and tumor-blood pairs, overlap was less than that seen for tumor region pairs.

Notes on this clonotype: Its antigen is currently unknown. The CDR3 carries no conserved terminal phenylalanine or tryptophan, so it likely arises from a read error. The DNA is left out, because the CDR3 cannot be placed on it with certainty; the CDR3 is given as TCRdb lists it.

The specimen was tumor-adjacent normal liver tissue. The source of this sequence is a woman aged 25 to 39 with primary liver carcinoma and hepatitis B virus infection. This sequence joins TRBV11-2 and TRBJ2-1. This CDR3 is CPSSLSVTNELFY.